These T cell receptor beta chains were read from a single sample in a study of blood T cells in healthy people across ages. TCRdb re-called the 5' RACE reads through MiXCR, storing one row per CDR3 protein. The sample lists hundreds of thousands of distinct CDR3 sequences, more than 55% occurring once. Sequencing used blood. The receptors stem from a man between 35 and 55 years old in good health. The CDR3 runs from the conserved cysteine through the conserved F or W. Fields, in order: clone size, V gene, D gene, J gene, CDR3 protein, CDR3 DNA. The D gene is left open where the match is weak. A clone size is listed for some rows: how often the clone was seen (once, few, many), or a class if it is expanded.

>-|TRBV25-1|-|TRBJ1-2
CASSEGHLYGYTF
TGTGCCAGCAGTGAAGGCCACCTCTATGGCTACACCTTC
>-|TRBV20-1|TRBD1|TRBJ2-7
CSARPPGGPYEQYF
TGCAGTGCTAGACCCCCAGGGGGACCCTACGAGCAGTACTTC
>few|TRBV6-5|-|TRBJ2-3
CASSTGQGWGDTQYF
TGTGCCAGCAGCACGGGGCAGGGTTGGGGGGATACGCAGTATTTT
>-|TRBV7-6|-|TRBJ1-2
CASSDGTGNGYTF
TGTGCCAGCAGCGACGGAACAGGGAATGGCTACACCTTC
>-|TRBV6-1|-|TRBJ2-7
CASTRFYEQYF
TGTGCCAGCACACGGTTCTACGAGCAGTACTTC
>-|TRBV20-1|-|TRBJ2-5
CSAEKQGLLETQYF
TGCAGTGCCGAAAAACAGGGTTTGTTGGAGACCCAGTACTTC
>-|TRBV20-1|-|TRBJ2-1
CSAPTPGYYNEQFF
TGCAGTGCTCCGACTCCAGGATACTACAATGAGCAGTTCTTC
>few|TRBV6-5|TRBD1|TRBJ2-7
CASSSGQGGEQYF
TGTGCCAGCAGTTCAGGACAGGGCGGCGAGCAGTACTTC
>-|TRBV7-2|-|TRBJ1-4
CASSLGGDGRKLFF
TGTGCCAGCAGCTTAGGAGGTGACGGACGAAAACTGTTTTTT
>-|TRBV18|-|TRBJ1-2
CASSPIGGANYGYTF
TGTGCCAGCTCACCAATTGGGGGAGCTAACTATGGCTACACCTTC
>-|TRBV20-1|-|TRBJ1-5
CSARDWEDQPQHF
TGCAGTGCTAGAGATTGGGAGGATCAGCCCCAGCATTTT
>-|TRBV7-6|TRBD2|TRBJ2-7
CASSLAPREGSYEQYF
TGTGCCAGCAGCTTAGCCCCCCGGGAGGGCTCCTACGAGCAGTACTTC
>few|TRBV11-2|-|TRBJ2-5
CASTITLDETQETQYF
TGTGCCAGCACCATAACCCTAGACGAAACCCAAGAGACCCAGTACTTC
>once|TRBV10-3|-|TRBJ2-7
CAISDGGAQARQYF
TGTGCCATCAGTGATGGTGGGGCGCAGGCGAGACAGTACTTC
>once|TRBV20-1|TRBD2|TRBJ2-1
CSARGLAASDEQFF
TGCAGTGCTCGTGGACTAGCGGCGTCGGATGAGCAGTTCTTC
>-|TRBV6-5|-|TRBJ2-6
CASSSGPLRSGTNVLTF
TGTGCCAGCAGTTCGGGACCGCTGAGGTCTGGGACCAACGTTCTGACTTTC
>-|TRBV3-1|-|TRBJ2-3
CASSQAPGSDTQYF
TGTGCCAGCAGCCAAGCCCCGGGATCAGATACGCAGTATTTT
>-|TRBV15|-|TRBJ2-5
CATSRDRGGWDEQYF
TGTGCCACCAGCAGAGACAGGGGCGGATGGGATGAGCAGTACTTC
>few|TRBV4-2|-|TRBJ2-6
CASSRGISGANVLTF
TGTGCCAGCAGCCGGGGCATCTCTGGGGCCAACGTCCTGACTTTC
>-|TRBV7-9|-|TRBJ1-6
CASSFLFAGSPLHF
TGTGCCAGCAGCTTTCTATTTGCGGGATCACCCCTCCACTTT
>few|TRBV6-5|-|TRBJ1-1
CASSYNPLNTEAFF
TGTGCCAGCTCGTATAATCCCCTGAACACTGAAGCTTTCTTT
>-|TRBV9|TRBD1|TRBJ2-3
CASAQGGNTDTQYF
TGTGCCAGCGCACAGGGGGGTAACACAGATACGCAGTATTTT
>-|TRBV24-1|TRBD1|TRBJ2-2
CAARDRLVGELFF
TGTGCCGCCCGGGACAGGCTCGTCGGGGAGCTGTTTTTT
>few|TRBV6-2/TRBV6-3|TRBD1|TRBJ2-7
CASSSWDSVSYEQYF
TGTGCCAGCAGTTCGTGGGACAGCGTTTCCTACGAGCAGTACTTC
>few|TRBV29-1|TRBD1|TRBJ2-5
CSVGKGTGGAQYF
TGCAGCGTTGGAAAGGGGACAGGAGGGGCCCAGTACTTC